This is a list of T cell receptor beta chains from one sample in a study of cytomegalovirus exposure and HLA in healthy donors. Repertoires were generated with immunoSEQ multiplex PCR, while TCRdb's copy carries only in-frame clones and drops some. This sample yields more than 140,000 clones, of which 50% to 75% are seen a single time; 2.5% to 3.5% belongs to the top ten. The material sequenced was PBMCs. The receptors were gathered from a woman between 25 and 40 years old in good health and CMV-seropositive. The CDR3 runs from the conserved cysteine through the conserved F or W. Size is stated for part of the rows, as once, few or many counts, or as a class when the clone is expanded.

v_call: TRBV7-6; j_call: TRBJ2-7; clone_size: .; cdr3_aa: CASSLSSYEQYF
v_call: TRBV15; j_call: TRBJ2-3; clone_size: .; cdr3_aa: CATSRDLGLEDTQYF
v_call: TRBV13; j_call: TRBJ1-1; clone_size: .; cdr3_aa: CASSLGRSVAFF
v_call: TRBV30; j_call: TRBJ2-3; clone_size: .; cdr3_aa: CAWSSDSVADTQYF
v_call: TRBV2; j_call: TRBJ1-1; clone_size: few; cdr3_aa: CASSDINRYTEAFF
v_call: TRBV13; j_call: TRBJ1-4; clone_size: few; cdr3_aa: CASSRRRENEKLFF
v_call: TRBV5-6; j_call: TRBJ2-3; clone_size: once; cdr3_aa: CASSLRGPDTQYF
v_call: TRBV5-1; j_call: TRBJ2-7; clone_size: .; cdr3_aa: CASSLGTGGDEQYF
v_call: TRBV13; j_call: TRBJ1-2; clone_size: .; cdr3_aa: CASRARQGVDGYTF
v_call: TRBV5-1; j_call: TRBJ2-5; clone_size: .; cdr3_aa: CASGEQETQYF
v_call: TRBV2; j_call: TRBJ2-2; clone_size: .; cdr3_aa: CASSVQPGHLTGELFF
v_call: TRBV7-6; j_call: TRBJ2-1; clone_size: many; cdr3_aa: CAARDRAGEQFF
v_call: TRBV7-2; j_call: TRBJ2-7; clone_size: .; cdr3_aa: CASSPASLVVYEQYF
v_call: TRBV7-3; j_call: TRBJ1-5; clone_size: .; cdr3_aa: CATATGVGQPQHF
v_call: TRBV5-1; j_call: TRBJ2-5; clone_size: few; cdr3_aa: CASTPDRGLARETQYF